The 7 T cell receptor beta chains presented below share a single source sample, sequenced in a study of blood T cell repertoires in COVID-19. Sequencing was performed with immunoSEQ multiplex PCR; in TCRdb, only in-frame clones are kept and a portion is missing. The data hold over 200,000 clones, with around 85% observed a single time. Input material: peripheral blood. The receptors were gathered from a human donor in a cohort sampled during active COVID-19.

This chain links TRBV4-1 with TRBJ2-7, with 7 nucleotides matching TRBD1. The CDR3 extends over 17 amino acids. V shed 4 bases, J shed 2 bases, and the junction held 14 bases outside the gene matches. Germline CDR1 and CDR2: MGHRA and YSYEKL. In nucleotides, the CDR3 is TGCGCCAGCAGCCCCCCATCCTCCGGGACAGCAACCTACGAGCAGTACTTC. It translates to CASSPPSSGTATYEQYF.

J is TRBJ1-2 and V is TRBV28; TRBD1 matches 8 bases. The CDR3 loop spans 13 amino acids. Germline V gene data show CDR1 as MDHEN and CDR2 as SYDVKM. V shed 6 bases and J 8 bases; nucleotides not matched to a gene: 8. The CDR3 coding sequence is TGTGCCAGCAGCAGCAGGGGGCTGGAGGGCTACACCTTC. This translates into CASSSRGLEGYTF.

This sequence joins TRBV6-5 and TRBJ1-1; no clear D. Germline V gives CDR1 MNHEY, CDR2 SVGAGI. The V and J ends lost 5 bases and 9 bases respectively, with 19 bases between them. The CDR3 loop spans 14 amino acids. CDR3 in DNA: TGTGCCAGCAGTCTAACCTTTCCCCTTTTTAAAGCTTTCTTT. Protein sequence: CASSLTFPLFKAFF.

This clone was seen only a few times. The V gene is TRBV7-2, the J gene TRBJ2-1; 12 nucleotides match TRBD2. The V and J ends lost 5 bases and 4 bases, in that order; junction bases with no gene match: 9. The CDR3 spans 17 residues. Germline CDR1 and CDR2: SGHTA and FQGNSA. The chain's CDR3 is CASSLRLAGETYNEQFF. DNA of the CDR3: TGTGCCAGCAGCCTAAGACTAGCGGGAGAGACGTACAATGAGCAGTTCTTC.

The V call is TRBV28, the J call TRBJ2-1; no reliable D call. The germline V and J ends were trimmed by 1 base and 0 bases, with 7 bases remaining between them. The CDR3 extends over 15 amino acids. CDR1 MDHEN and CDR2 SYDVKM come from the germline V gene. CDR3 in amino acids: CASSLYSSSYNEQFF. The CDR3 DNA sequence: TGTGCCAGCAGTTTATATAGTAGCTCCTACAATGAGCAGTTCTTC.

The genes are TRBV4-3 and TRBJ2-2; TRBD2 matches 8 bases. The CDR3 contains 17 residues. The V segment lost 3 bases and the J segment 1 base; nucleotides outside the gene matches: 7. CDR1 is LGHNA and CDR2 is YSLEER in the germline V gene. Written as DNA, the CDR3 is TGCGCCAGCAGCCAGCCTACTAGCGGAGTGAACACCGGGGAGCTGTTTTTT. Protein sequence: CASSQPTSGVNTGELFF.

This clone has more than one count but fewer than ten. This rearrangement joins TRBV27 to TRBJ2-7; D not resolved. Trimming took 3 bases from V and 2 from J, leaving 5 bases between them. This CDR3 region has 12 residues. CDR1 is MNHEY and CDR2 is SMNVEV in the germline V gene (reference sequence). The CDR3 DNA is TGTGCCAGCAGTTTCCAGGCCTACGAGCAGTACTTC. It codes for CASSFQAYEQYF.